The T cell receptor (beta chain) under discussion was sequenced for a study of T cells in tumors after PD-1 blockade. About the research overall: Each patient got pembrolizumab 200 mg every 3 weeks or cemiplimab 350 mg every 2 weeks. Study conclusions and caveats: Blood contained about two fifths of the tumor's TCR clonotypes.

TCRdb's copy holds only in-frame clones and misses some; the assay was immunoSEQ multiplex PCR. The sample includes around 34,000 clones, about three quarters of them seen just once. As regards this clone: The antigen is unknown.

Material: PBMCs, obtained after anti-PD-1 treatment. The clonotype originates from a human donor with basal cell carcinoma.

The chain's CDR3 is CASSPRTDRVYNEQFF. Written as DNA, the CDR3 is TGTGCCAGCAGCCCACGAACAGACAGGGTTTACAATGAGCAGTTCTTC. The chain combines TRBV7-2 with TRBJ2-1, with 7 nucleotides matching TRBD1. The CDR3 has 16 amino acids. The germline V gene encodes CDR1 SGHTA and CDR2 FQGNSA. V lost 5 bases to trimming and J lost 4 bases; unmatched junction nucleotides: 11.